The 10 T cell receptor beta chains below come from one sample, sequenced in a study of blood T cell repertoires in COVID-19 (dated by TCRdb to 2020 to 2022). Preparation of the library involved the immunoSEQ multiplex PCR assay. Drawn from immuneACCESS, this table holds only the in-frame rearrangements with V and J called that TCRdb kept. Clones are partly lost; checked studies trace under half to an unresolved V gene and leave the rest unexplained. The sample table shows about 240,000 clones, and about 89% are seen once. The leading ten clones occupy around 4% of the sample. The specimen sequenced was PBMCs or T cells enriched from blood (not recorded which). The receptors originated from a woman in her twenties or thirties who had recovered from COVID-19.

The genes are TRBV29-1 and TRBJ1-2, with TRBD1 matching over 8 bases. V trimming: 8 bases; J trimming: 8 bases; junction bases outside the gene matches: 13. This CDR3 contains 13 residues. In germline, CDR1 is SQVTM, CDR2 ANQGSEA. This CDR3 is CSHNTGGRGGYTF. DNA for the CDR3: TGCAGCCATAACACAGGGGGTCGAGGAGGCTACACCTTC. The entire variable domain, with the rest obtained from reference TRBV29-1 and TRBJ1-2, is as follows: SAVISQKPSRDICQRGTSLTIQCQVDSQVTMMFWYRQQPGQSLTLIATANQGSEATYESGFVIDKFPISRPNLTFSTLTVSNMSPEDSSIYLCSHNTGGRGGYTFGSGTRLTVV.

The V and J genes are TRBV30 and TRBJ2-7, with a weak D call TRBD1 (6 bases). The CDR3 totals 15 residues. V was cut by 0 bases and J by 0 bases, with 12 bases left in between. Germline V gene data show CDR1 as GTSNPN and CDR2 as SVGIG (reference sequence). In nucleotides, the CDR3 is TGTGCCTGGAGTGTAGGGGGACATCTCTCCTACGAGCAGTACTTC. Translating it yields CAWSVGGHLSYEQYF.

The chain couples TRBV19 to TRBJ1-5; D not resolved. This CDR3 region has 15 residues. Germline-derived CDR1 and CDR2 are LNHDA and SQIVND (reference sequence). Trimming took 1 base from V and 0 from J, leaving 7 bases between them. CDR3 region: CASSIGGLSNQPQHF. The CDR3, as DNA: TGTGCCAGTAGTATAGGCGGCCTTAGCAATCAGCCCCAGCATTTT.

The genes are TRBV7-2 and TRBJ2-7; D is perhaps TRBD1 (7 bases). This CDR3 spans 14 amino acids. Germline CDR1 reads SGHTA; CDR2 reads FQGNSA. The germline V and J ends were trimmed by 6 bases and 2 bases, with 14 bases remaining between them. The CDR3 is CASRQDRTTYEQYF. CDR3 bases: TGTGCCAGCAGACAGGACAGGACTACCTACGAGCAGTACTTC.

This chain joins TRBV5-8 and TRBJ2-1; TRBD2 might be the D (5 bases). Germline CDR1 reads SGHTS; CDR2 reads YDEGEE. Between the trimmed V and J ends, which lost 0 bases and 0 bases, there was a span of 7 bases. The CDR3 loop spans 15 amino acids. The CDR3 coding sequence is TGTGCCAGCAGCTTGGTGGGAGTCTCCTACAATGAGCAGTTCTTC. Residues: CASSLVGVSYNEQFF.

This clone was found once. The rearrangement links TRBV4-1 to TRBJ2-1; 11 positions match TRBD2. The length of the CDR3 is 13 residues. Germline loops: CDR1 MGHRA, CDR2 YSYEKL. Unmatched junction bases numbered 1, after V lost 4 bases and J lost 8 bases. Here the CDR3 DNA reads TGCGCCAGCAGCCTAGCGGGAGGGCATGAGCAGTTCTTC. Protein sequence: CASSLAGGHEQFF.

The V call is TRBV18, the J call TRBJ2-7, with TRBD2 matching over 8 bases. There are 16 residues in the CDR3. J was trimmed by 5 bases and V by 6 bases; bases with no gene match: 15. Per the germline V gene, CDR1 is KGHSH and CDR2 is LQKENI. This chain's CDR3 is CASSREEQGFFHEQYF. CDR3 DNA sequence: TGTGCCAGCTCGCGGGAGGAACAGGGTTTTTTCCACGAGCAGTACTTC.

This chain connects TRBV6-2 or TRBV6-3 to TRBJ1-2; 7 nucleotides agree with TRBD1. V was clipped by 6 bases and J by 8 bases; unmatched bases: 6. CDR1 MNHEY and CDR2 SVGEGT come from the germline V gene. This CDR3 region has 12 residues. CDR3 sequence reads: CASSDRASGYTF. The DNA of the CDR3 is TGTGCCAGCAGCGACAGGGCTAGCGGCTACACCTTC.

The V and J genes are TRBV2 and TRBJ1-5, with a weak D call TRBD1 (6 bases). Germline assignment: CDR1 SNHLY and CDR2 FYNNEI. V was shortened by 6 bases and J by 4 bases, with 10 bases between the two germline ends. The CDR3 length is 13 residues. The DNA for the CDR3 is TGTGCCAGCAGGAGGACAGAGAATCAGCCCCAGCATTTT. It yields the protein CASRRTENQPQHF.

The V gene is TRBV6-2 or TRBV6-3, the J gene TRBJ2-7, with 8 bases lining up with TRBD2. V was clipped by 4 bases and J by 0 bases; unmatched bases: 5. Looked up from germline, CDR1 is MNHEY and CDR2 is SVGEGT. The CDR3 sequence is 15 residues long. The CDR3 region is CASSSSGSVSYEQYF. CDR3 bases: TGTGCCAGCAGTTCGAGCGGGAGCGTCTCCTACGAGCAGTACTTC.